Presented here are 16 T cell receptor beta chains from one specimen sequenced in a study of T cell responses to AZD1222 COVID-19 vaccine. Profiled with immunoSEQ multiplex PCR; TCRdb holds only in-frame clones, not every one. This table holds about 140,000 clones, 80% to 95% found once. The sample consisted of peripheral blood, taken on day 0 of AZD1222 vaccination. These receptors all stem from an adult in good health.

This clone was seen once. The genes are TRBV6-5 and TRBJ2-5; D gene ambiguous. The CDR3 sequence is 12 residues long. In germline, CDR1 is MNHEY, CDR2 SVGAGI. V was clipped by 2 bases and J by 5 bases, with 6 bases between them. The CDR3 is CASSYGKETQYF. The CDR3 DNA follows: TGTGCCAGCAGTTACGGGAAGGAGACCCAGTACTTC.

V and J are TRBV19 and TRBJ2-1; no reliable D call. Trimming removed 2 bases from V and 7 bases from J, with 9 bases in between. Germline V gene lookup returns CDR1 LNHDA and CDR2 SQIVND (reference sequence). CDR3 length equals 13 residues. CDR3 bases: TGTGCCAGTAGTATATCCGGCTTTAATGAGCAGTTCTTC. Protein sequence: CASSISGFNEQFF.

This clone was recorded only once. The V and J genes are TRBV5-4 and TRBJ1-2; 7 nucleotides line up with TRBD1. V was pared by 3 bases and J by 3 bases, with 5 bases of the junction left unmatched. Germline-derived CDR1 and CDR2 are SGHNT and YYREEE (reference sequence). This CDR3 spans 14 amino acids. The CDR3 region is CASSWDRSYYGYTF. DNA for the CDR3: TGTGCCAGCAGCTGGGACAGATCCTACTATGGCTACACCTTC.

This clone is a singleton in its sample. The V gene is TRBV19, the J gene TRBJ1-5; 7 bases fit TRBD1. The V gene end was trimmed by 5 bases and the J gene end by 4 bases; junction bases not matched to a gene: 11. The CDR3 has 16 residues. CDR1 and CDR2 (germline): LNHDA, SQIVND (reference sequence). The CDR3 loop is CASSPSKGQTNQPQHF. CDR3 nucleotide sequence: TGTGCCAGTAGTCCTTCAAAGGGACAGACTAATCAGCCCCAGCATTTT.

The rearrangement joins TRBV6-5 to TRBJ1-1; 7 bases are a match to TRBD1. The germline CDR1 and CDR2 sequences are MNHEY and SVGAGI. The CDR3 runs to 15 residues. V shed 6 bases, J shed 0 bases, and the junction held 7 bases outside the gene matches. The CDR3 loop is CASSQGVNMNTEAFF. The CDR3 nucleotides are TGTGCCAGCAGCCAGGGGGTGAACATGAACACTGAAGCTTTCTTT.

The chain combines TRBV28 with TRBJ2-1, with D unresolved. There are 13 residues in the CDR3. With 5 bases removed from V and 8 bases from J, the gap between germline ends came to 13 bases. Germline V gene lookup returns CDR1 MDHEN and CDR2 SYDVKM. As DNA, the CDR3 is TGTGCCAGCAGTCTAACCACGGGTTATGAGCAGTTCTTC. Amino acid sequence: CASSLTTGYEQFF. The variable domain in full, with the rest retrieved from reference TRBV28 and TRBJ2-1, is DVKVTQSSRYLVKRTGEKVFLECVQDMDHENMFWYRQDPGLGLRLIYFSYDVKMKEKGDIPEGYSVSREKKERFSLILESASTNQTSMYLCASSLTTGYEQFFGPGTRLTVL.

The CDR3 spells CASIPLVFSTDTQYF. CDR3 nucleotide sequence: TGTGCCAGCATCCCACTCGTCTTTAGCACAGATACGCAGTATTTT. The chain recombines TRBV6-5 with TRBJ2-3; D ambiguous. Germline CDR1 and CDR2: MNHEY and SVGAGI. The germline V and J ends were trimmed by 7 bases and 0 bases, with 14 bases remaining between them. The CDR3 runs to 15 residues.

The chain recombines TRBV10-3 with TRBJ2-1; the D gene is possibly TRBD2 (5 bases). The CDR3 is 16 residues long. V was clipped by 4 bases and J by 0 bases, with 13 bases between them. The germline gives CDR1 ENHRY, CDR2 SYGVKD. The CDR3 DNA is TGTGCCATCAGTGGAACGCGGACTTTCTCCTACAATGAGCAGTTCTTC. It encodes CAISGTRTFSYNEQFF.

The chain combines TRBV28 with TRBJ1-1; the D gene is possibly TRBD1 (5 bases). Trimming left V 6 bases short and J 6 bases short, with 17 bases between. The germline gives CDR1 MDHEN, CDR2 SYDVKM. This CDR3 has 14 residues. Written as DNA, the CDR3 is TGTGCCAGCAGCACAGGTCCCCGAGGCGCTGAAGCTTTCTTT. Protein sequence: CASSTGPRGAEAFF. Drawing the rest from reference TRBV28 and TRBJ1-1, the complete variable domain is DVKVTQSSRYLVKRTGEKVFLECVQDMDHENMFWYRQDPGLGLRLIYFSYDVKMKEKGDIPEGYSVSREKKERFSLILESASTNQTSMYLCASSTGPRGAEAFFGQGTRLTVV.

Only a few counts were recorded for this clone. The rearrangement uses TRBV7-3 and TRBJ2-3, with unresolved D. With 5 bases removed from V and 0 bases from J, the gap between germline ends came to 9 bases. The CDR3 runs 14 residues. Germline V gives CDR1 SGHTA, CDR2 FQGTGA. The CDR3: CASSQTPSTDTQYF. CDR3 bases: TGTGCCAGCAGCCAGACTCCTAGCACAGATACGCAGTATTTT.

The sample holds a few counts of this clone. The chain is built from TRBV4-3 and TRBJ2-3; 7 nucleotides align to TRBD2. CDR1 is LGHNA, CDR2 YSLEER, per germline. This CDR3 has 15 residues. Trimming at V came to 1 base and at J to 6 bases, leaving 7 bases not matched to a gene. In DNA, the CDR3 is TGCGCCAGCAGCCAAGGGGCGGGAGTAGGTGATACGCAGTATTTT. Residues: CASSQGAGVGDTQYF.

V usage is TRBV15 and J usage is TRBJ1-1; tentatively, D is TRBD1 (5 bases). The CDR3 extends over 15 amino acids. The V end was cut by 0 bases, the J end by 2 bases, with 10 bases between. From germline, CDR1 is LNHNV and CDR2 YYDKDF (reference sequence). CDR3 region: CATSRDRVVNTEAFF. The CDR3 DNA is TGTGCCACCAGCAGAGACAGGGTAGTTAACACTGAAGCTTTCTTT.

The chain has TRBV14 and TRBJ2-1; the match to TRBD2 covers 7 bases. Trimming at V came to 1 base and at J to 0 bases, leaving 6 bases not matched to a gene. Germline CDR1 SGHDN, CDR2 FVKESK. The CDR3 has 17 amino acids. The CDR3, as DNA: TGTGCCAGCAGCCAAGGAGGTCTAGCGGTCTCCTACAATGAGCAGTTCTTC. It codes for CASSQGGLAVSYNEQFF.

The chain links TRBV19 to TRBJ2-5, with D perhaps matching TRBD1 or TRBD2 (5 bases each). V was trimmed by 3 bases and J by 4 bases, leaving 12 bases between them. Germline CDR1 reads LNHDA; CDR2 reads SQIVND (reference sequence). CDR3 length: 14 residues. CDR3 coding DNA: TGTGCCAGTAGTATCACAGGACTTGGAGAGACCCAGTACTTC. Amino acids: CASSITGLGETQYF.

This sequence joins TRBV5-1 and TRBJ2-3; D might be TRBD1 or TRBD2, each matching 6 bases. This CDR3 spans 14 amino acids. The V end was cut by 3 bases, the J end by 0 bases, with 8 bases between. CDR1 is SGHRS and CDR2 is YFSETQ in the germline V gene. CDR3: CASSWGASTDTQYF. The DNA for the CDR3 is TGCGCCAGCAGCTGGGGGGCTAGCACAGATACGCAGTATTTT.

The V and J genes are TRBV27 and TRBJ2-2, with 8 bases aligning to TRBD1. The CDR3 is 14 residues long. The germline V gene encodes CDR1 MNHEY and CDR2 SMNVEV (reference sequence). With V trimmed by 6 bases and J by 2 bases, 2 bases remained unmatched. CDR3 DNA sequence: TGTGCCAGCAGACCAGGGGGCAACACCGGGGAGCTGTTTTTT. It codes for CASRPGGNTGELFF.